The entry that follows covers one T cell receptor beta chain sequence. Antigen: not known. Using RNA template, CDR3s of TCR alpha and beta were amplified with iRepertoire arm-PCR. For one-step reverse transcription and amplification, about 90-450 ng of tissue mRNA or PBMC total RNA was used. MiXCR was run by TCRdb on the multiplex PCR reads, yielding one entry per CDR3 protein. The sample yields about 5,700 distinct CDR3 sequences, roughly 42% seen once. This CDR3 has 15 residues. Germline CDR1 reads MNHEY; CDR2 reads SVGEGT. V dropped 0 bases and J dropped 0 bases, with 8 bases sitting between them. The source of the sample is a study of glioma-infiltrating T cells. Notes on the study in general: Tissue and blood shared very few CDR3 sequences. Tissue-blood divergence was below expectation in non-neoplastic patients, above in gliomas.

The origin of this receptor is a human donor with low-grade glioma or glioblastoma, undergoing nonglioma brain surgery, or in good health (not recorded which). Input material: glioma tissue, nonneoplastic brain tissue, or PBMCs (not recorded which). The rearrangement links TRBV6-2 or TRBV6-3 to TRBJ1-1, with TRBD1 as a possible D gene (5 bases). The CDR3 is CASSYSGEMNTEAFF. CDR3 sequence (DNA): TGTGCCAGCAGTTACTCGGGGGAGATGAACACTGAAGCTTTCTTT.